This TCR beta chain was sequenced during a study of blood T cells in healthy people across ages. A sample-barcoded 5' primer and a J-beta primer mix were used in a second PCR of roughly 7 to 12 cycles. The template-switch adaptor was a 5' adaptor with 12 random nucleotides. It tagged each cDNA molecule. Each CDR3 protein gets one entry after TCRdb re-called the 5' RACE reads with MiXCR. The data show about 1.8 million distinct CDR3 sequences, with about 50% seen just once and 2% to 2.5% held by the top ten. Study-level points and caveats: Long-lived donors exceeded aged donors in naive CD4+ cells and diversity.

The germline gives CDR1 LNHNV, CDR2 YYDKDF (reference sequence). This CDR3 has 15 amino acids. The germline V and J ends were trimmed by 2 bases and 1 base, with 11 bases remaining between them. About this clonotype itself: What it binds is not known.

Sequenced sample: blood. The TCR sequence derives from a woman in her thirties or forties in good health. The V and J genes are TRBV15 and TRBJ2-5; a possible D gene is TRBD2 (6 bases). CDR3 DNA sequence: TGTGCCACCAGCAGACTGGGACTCAGCCAAGAGACCCAGTACTTC. This gives the protein CATSRLGLSQETQYF.